Listed below are T cell receptor beta chains from one sample, sequenced in a study of blood T cell repertoires in COVID-19. Sequenced by immunoSEQ multiplex PCR; TCRdb stores in-frame clones only, minus some. Of 150,000 to 180,000 clones in the sample, approximately 80% were seen once. The material sequenced was peripheral blood. All receptors derive from a woman aged 60-75 years with COVID-19, enrolled during active disease. CDR3s include the opening cysteine and the closing phenylalanine or tryptophan. D genes are given only for firm matches. Not every row has a clone size; where given, it reads once, few, many or a size class.

j_call: TRBJ1-1; v_call: TRBV11-2; d_call: NA; clone_size: NA; cdr3_length: 19; cdr3_nt: TGTGCCAGCAGCTTAGATGGGGTCGGAGGGACGGGCCCGAACACTGAAGCTTTCTTT; cdr3_aa: CASSLDGVGGTGPNTEAFF
j_call: TRBJ2-7; v_call: TRBV29-1; d_call: NA; clone_size: NA; cdr3_length: 13; cdr3_nt: TGCAGCGTTGAATACGGGGTTTCCTACGAGCAGTACTTC; cdr3_aa: CSVEYGVSYEQYF
j_call: TRBJ2-6; v_call: TRBV15; d_call: NA; clone_size: NA; cdr3_length: 17; cdr3_nt: TGTGCCACCAGCTTCCCAGGGGTCCCCTCTGGGGCCAACGTCCTGACTTTC; cdr3_aa: CATSFPGVPSGANVLTF
j_call: TRBJ2-7; v_call: TRBV4-2; d_call: NA; clone_size: few; cdr3_length: 17; cdr3_nt: TGTGCCAGCAGCCTCGGCTGGCAAGCGGTAAACTCCTACGAGCAGTACTTC; cdr3_aa: CASSLGWQAVNSYEQYF
j_call: TRBJ1-1; v_call: TRBV19; d_call: NA; clone_size: few; cdr3_length: 15; cdr3_nt: TGTGCCAGTAGTATAGGTTCAGGGGCATTCACTGAAGCTTTCTTT; cdr3_aa: CASSIGSGAFTEAFF
j_call: TRBJ2-4; v_call: TRBV10-2; d_call: TRBD2; clone_size: NA; cdr3_length: 15; cdr3_nt: TGCGCCAGCAGAGGGACTAGCGGGGCCAAAAACATTCAGTACTTC; cdr3_aa: CASRGTSGAKNIQYF
j_call: TRBJ1-5; v_call: TRBV3-1/TRBV3-2; d_call: NA; clone_size: NA; cdr3_length: 13; cdr3_nt: TGTGCCAGCAGCCAAGAGACGGGACAGCCCCAGCATTTT; cdr3_aa: CASSQETGQPQHF
j_call: TRBJ1-2; v_call: TRBV3-1/TRBV3-2; d_call: NA; clone_size: NA; cdr3_length: 14; cdr3_nt: TGTGCCAGCAGCCAAGATTGGGCGGGGCAGGACTACACCTTC; cdr3_aa: CASSQDWAGQDYTF
j_call: TRBJ2-5; v_call: TRBV5-5; d_call: NA; clone_size: NA; cdr3_length: 15; cdr3_nt: TGTGCCAGCAGCGGTTCTCCGCGCAACCAAGAGACCCAGTACTTC; cdr3_aa: CASSGSPRNQETQYF
j_call: TRBJ2-6; v_call: TRBV7-3; d_call: NA; clone_size: NA; cdr3_length: 19; cdr3_nt: TGTGCCAGCAGCTTCGGAGGACAGCTAACCCCCTCTGGGGCCAACGTCCTGACTTTC; cdr3_aa: CASSFGGQLTPSGANVLTF
j_call: TRBJ2-7; v_call: TRBV10-1; d_call: NA; clone_size: NA; cdr3_length: 14; cdr3_nt: TGCGCCAGCAGTGAGTCGGGGCAGCCCTACGAGCAGTACTTC; cdr3_aa: CASSESGQPYEQYF
j_call: TRBJ2-2; v_call: TRBV5-1; d_call: NA; clone_size: NA; cdr3_length: 15; cdr3_nt: TGCGCCAGCAGCTTCGGCCAGGGGATTTTCGGGGAGCTGTTTTTT; cdr3_aa: CASSFGQGIFGELFF
j_call: TRBJ1-4; v_call: TRBV24-1; d_call: TRBD1; clone_size: NA; cdr3_length: 16; cdr3_nt: TGTGCCACCAGTGATTCCGGGACAGCCCTTAATGAAAAACTGTTTTTT; cdr3_aa: CATSDSGTALNEKLFF
j_call: TRBJ1-1; v_call: TRBV5-1; d_call: NA; clone_size: NA; cdr3_length: 13; cdr3_nt: TGCGCCAGCAGCCCATCAGGGGACACTGAAGCTTTCTTT; cdr3_aa: CASSPSGDTEAFF
j_call: TRBJ2-1; v_call: TRBV29-1; d_call: TRBD1; clone_size: once; cdr3_length: 13; cdr3_nt: TGCAGCGTTGACAGGACAGGGAGTAGTGAGCAGTTCTTC; cdr3_aa: CSVDRTGSSEQFF
j_call: TRBJ1-1; v_call: TRBV5-6; d_call: TRBD1; clone_size: NA; cdr3_length: 14; cdr3_nt: TGTGCCAGCAGCTTGACAGGGGGAGAAACTGAAGCTTTCTTT; cdr3_aa: CASSLTGGETEAFF
j_call: TRBJ1-1; v_call: TRBV6-6; d_call: TRBD1; clone_size: NA; cdr3_length: 15; cdr3_nt: TGTGCCAGCAGTTTAGGCGGGACAGCAAACACTGAAGCTTTCTTT; cdr3_aa: CASSLGGTANTEAFF
j_call: TRBJ1-2; v_call: TRBV5-1; d_call: NA; clone_size: NA; cdr3_length: 13; cdr3_nt: TGCGCCAGCGATAGAGACGGGAACTATGGCTACACCTTC; cdr3_aa: CASDRDGNYGYTF
j_call: TRBJ2-5; v_call: TRBV10-3; d_call: NA; clone_size: NA; cdr3_length: 12; cdr3_nt: TGTGCCATCAGCGGGGGAAAAGAGACCCAGTACTTC; cdr3_aa: CAISGGKETQYF
j_call: TRBJ2-2; v_call: TRBV7-8; d_call: NA; clone_size: NA; cdr3_length: 16; cdr3_nt: TGTGCCAGCAGCTTAGCGCTACGGGAGAACACCGGGGAGCTGTTTTTT; cdr3_aa: CASSLALRENTGELFF
j_call: TRBJ2-2; v_call: TRBV3-1/TRBV3-2; d_call: TRBD2; clone_size: NA; cdr3_length: 15; cdr3_nt: TGTGCCAGCAGCTCGAGCGGGGGGGCCTCCGGGGAGCTGTTTTTT; cdr3_aa: CASSSSGGASGELFF
j_call: TRBJ2-1; v_call: TRBV30; d_call: TRBD2; clone_size: NA; cdr3_length: 12; cdr3_nt: TGTGCCTGGACTCTAGCGGGGTTCGAGCAGTTCTTC; cdr3_aa: CAWTLAGFEQFF